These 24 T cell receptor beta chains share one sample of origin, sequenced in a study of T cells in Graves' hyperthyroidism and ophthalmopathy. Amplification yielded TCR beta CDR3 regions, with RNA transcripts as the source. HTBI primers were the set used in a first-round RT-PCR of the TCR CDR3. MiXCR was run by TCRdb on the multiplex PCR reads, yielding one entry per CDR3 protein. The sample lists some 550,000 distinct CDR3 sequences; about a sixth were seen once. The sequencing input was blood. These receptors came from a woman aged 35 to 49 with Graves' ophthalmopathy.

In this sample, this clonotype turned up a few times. This chain's CDR3 is CASRGQGIPQHF. In nucleotides, the CDR3 is TGTGCCAGTAGGGGACAGGGAATCCCCCAGCATTTT. The chain combines TRBV19 with TRBJ1-5; 9 positions match TRBD1. The CDR3 covers 12 residues. Germline CDR1 and CDR2: LNHDA and SQIVND (reference sequence). The V segment lost 6 bases and the J segment 10 bases; nucleotides outside the gene matches: 4.

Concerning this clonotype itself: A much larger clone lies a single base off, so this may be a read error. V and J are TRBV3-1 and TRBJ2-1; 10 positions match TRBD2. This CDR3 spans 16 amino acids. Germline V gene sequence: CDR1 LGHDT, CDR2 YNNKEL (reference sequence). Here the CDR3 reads CASSSLSGGSFNEQFF. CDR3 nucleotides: TGTGCCAGCAGCTCACTTAGCGGGGGGTCCTTCAATGAGCAGTTCTTC.

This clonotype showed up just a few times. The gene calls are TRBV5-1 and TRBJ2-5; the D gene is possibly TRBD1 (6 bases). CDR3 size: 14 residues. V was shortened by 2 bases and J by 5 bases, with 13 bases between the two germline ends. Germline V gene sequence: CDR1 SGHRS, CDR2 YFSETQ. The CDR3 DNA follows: TGCGCCAGCAGCTTTTCAGGGGTTGACGAGACCCAGTACTTC. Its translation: CASSFSGVDETQYF.

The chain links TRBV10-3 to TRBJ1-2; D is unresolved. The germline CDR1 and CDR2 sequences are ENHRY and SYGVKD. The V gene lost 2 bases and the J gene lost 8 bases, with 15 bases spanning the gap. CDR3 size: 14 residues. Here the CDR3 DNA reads TGTGCCATCAGTGAGCCCTCTTTCCTAGGGGGCTACACCTTC. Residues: CAISEPSFLGGYTF.

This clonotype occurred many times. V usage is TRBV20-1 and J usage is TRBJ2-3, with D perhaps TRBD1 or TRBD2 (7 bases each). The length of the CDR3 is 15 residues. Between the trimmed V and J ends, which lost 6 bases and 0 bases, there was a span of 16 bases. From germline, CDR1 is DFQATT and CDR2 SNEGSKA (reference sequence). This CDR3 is CSAREGGGSTDTQYF. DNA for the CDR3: TGCAGTGCACGTGAGGGAGGGGGCAGCACAGATACGCAGTATTTT.

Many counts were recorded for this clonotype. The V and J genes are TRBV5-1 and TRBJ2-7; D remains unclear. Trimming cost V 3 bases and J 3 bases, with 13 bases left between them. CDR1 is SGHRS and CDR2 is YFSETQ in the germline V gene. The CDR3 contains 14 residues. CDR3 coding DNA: TGCGCCAGCAGCTATCCGGGCCGGCTCTACGAGCAGTACTTC. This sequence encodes CASSYPGRLYEQYF.

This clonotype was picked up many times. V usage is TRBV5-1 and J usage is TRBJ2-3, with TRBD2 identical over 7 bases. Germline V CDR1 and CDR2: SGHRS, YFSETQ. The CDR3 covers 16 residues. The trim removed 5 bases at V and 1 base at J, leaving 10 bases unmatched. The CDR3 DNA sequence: TGCGCCAGCAGATTCGGACTAGTCGATGGCACAGATACGCAGTATTTT. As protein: CASRFGLVDGTDTQYF.

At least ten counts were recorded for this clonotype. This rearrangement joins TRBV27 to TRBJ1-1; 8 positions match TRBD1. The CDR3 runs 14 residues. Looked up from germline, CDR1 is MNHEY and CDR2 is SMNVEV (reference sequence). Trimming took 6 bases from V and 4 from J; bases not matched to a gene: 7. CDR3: CASRPPDRGTEAFF. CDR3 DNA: TGTGCCAGCAGGCCCCCTGACAGGGGCACTGAAGCTTTCTTT.

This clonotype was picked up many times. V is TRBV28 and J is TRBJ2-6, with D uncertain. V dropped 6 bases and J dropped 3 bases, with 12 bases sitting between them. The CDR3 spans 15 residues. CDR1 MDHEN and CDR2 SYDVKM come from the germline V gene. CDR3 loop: CASRPQIGGANVLTF. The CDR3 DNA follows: TGTGCCAGCAGACCCCAGATCGGTGGGGCCAACGTCCTGACTTTC. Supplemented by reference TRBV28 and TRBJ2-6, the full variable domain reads DVKVTQSSRYLVKRTGEKVFLECVQDMDHENMFWYRQDPGLGLRLIYFSYDVKMKEKGDIPEGYSVSREKKERFSLILESASTNQTSMYLCASRPQIGGANVLTFGAGSRLTVL.

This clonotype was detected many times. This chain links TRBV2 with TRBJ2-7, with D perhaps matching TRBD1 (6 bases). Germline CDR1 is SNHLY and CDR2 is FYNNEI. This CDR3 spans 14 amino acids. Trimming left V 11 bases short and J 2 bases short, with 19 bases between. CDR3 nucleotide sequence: TGTGCCGGGCAAAGGACAGCGTCTACCTACGAGCAGTACTTC. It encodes CAGQRTASTYEQYF.

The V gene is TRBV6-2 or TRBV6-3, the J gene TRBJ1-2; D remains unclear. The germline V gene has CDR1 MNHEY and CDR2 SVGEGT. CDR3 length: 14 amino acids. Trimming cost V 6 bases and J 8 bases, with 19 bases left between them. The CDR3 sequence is CASRRHQTAGGYTF. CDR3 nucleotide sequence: TGTGCCAGCAGACGACACCAAACCGCGGGAGGCTACACCTTC.

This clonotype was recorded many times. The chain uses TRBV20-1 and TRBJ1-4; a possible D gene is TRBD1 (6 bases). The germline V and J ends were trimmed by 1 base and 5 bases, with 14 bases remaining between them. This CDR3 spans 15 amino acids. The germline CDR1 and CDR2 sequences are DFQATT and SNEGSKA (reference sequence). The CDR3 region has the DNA TGCAGTGCTAGAGTTCCGACAGGACGGAATGAAAAACTGTTTTTT. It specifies CSARVPTGRNEKLFF.

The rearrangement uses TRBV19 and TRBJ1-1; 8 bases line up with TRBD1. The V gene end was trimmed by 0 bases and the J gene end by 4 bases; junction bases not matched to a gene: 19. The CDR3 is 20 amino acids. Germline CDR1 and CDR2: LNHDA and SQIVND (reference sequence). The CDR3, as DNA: TGTGCCAGTAGTATAGATTCGCGGGAGGGCAGGGGGCGTGTGGGCACTGAAGCTTTCTTT. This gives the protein CASSIDSREGRGRVGTEAFF. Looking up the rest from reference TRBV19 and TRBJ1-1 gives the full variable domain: DGGITQSPKYLFRKEGQNVTLSCEQNLNHDAMYWYRQDPGQGLRLIYYSQIVNDFQKGDIAEGYSVSREKKESFPLTVTSAQKNPTAFYLCASSIDSREGRGRVGTEAFFGQGTRLTVV.

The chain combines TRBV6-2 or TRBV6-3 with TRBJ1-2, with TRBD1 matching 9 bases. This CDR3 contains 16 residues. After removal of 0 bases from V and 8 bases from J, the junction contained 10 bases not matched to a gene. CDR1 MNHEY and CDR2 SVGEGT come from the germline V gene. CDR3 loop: CASSYSSPQGAGGYTF. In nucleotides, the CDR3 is TGTGCCAGCAGTTACTCGAGCCCACAGGGGGCAGGAGGCTACACCTTC.

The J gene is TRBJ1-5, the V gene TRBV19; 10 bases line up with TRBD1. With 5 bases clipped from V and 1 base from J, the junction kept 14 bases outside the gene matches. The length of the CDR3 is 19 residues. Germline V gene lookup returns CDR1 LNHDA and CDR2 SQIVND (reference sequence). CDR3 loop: CASSPLRDRGRLSNQPQHF. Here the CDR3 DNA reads TGTGCCAGTAGTCCCCTCCGGGACAGGGGACGTTTGAGCAATCAGCCCCAGCATTTT.

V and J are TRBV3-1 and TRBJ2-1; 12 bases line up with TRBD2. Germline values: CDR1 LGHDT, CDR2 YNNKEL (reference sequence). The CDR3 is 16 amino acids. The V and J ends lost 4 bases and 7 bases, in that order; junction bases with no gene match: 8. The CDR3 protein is CASSPPTSGSDNEQFF. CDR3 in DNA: TGTGCCAGCAGCCCTCCGACTAGCGGGAGTGATAATGAGCAGTTCTTC.

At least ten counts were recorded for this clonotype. The CDR3 spells CASSPSWERAYEQYF. As DNA, the CDR3 is TGTGCCAGCTCACCATCCTGGGAAAGAGCCTACGAGCAGTACTTC. V usage is TRBV18 and J usage is TRBJ2-7; D gene unclear. The CDR3 loop spans 15 amino acids. The V gene's germline CDR1 is KGHSH and CDR2 LQKENI. V lost 2 bases and J 2 bases, leaving 13 bases between the germline ends.

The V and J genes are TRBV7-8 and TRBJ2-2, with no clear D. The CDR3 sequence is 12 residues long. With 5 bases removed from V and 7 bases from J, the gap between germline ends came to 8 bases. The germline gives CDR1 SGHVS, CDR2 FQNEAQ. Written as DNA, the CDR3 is TGTGCCAGCAGCACAAGGGACGGGGAGCTGTTTTTT. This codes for CASSTRDGELFF. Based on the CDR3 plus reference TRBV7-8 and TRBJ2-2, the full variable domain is GAGVSQSPRYKVAKRGQDVALRCDPISGHVSLFWYQQALGQGPEFLTYFQNEAQLDKSGLPSDRFFAERPEGSVSTLKIQRTQQEDSAVYLCASSTRDGELFFGEGSRLTVL.

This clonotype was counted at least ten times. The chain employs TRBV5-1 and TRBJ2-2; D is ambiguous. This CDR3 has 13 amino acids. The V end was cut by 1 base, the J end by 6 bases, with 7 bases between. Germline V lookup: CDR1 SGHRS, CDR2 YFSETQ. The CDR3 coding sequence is TGCGCCAGCAGCTTGCAAAGCCCCGGGGAGCTGTTTTTT. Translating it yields CASSLQSPGELFF.

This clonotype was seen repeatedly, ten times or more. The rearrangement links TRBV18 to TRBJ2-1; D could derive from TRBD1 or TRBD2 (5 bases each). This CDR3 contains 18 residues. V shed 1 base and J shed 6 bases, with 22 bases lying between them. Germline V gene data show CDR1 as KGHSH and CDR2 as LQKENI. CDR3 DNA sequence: TGTGCCAGCTCACCACGTCAGCTCCGGGACGCCTCCGGCAATGAGCAGTTCTTC. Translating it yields CASSPRQLRDASGNEQFF.

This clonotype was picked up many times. Written as DNA, the CDR3 is TGCAGTGCTAGTTCCGGGGCTTCCTACAATGAGCAGTTCTTC. Its protein product is CSASSGASYNEQFF. V gene TRBV20-1 combines with J gene TRBJ2-1; perhaps D is TRBD1 or TRBD2 (5 bases each). Trimming pared 3 bases from V and 1 base from J, leaving 10 bases between. Germline assignment: CDR1 DFQATT and CDR2 SNEGSKA (reference sequence). The CDR3 runs to 14 residues.

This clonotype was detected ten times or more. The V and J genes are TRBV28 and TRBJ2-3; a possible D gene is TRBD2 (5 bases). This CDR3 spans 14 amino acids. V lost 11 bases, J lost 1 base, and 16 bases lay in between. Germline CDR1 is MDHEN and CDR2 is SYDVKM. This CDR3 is CASGIPDRTDTQYF. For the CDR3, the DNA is TGTGCCTCGGGGATTCCGGACCGCACAGATACGCAGTATTTT. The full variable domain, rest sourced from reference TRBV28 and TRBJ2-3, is DVKVTQSSRYLVKRTGEKVFLECVQDMDHENMFWYRQDPGLGLRLIYFSYDVKMKEKGDIPEGYSVSREKKERFSLILESASTNQTSMYLCASGIPDRTDTQYFGPGTRLTVL.

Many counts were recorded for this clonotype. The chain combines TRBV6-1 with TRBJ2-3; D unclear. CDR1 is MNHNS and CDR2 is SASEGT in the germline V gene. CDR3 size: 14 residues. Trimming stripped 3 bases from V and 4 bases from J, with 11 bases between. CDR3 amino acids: CASSEWDGADTQYF. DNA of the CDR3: TGTGCCAGCAGTGAGTGGGATGGGGCAGATACGCAGTATTTT.

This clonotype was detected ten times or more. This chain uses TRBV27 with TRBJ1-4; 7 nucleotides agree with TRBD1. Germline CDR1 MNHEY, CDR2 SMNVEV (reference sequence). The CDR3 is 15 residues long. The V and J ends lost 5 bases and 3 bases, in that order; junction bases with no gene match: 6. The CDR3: CASSPRDRPNEKLFF. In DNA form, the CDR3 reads TGTGCCAGCAGTCCCCGGGACAGACCTAATGAAAAACTGTTTTTT.